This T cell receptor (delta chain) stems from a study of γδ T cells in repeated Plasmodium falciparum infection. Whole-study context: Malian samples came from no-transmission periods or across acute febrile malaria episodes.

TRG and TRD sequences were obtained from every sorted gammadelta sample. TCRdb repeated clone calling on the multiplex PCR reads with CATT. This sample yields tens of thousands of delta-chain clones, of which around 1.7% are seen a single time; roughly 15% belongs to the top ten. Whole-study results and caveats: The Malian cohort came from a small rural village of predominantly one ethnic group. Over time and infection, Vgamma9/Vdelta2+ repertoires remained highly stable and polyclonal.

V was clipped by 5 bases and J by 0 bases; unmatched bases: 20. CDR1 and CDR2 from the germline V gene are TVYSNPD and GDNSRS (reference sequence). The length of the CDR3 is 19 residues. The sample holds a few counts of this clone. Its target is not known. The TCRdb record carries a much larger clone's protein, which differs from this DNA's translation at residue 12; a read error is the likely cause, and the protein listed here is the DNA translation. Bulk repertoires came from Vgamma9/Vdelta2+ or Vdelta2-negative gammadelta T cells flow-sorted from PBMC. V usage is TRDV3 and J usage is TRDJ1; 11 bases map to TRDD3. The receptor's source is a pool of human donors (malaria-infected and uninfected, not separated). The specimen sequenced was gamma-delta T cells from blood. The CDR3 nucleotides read TGTGCCGGTTACATAACTAGGCCTGGGGGATACACGCACACCGATAAACTCATCTTT. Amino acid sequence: CAGYITRPGGYTHTDKLIF.